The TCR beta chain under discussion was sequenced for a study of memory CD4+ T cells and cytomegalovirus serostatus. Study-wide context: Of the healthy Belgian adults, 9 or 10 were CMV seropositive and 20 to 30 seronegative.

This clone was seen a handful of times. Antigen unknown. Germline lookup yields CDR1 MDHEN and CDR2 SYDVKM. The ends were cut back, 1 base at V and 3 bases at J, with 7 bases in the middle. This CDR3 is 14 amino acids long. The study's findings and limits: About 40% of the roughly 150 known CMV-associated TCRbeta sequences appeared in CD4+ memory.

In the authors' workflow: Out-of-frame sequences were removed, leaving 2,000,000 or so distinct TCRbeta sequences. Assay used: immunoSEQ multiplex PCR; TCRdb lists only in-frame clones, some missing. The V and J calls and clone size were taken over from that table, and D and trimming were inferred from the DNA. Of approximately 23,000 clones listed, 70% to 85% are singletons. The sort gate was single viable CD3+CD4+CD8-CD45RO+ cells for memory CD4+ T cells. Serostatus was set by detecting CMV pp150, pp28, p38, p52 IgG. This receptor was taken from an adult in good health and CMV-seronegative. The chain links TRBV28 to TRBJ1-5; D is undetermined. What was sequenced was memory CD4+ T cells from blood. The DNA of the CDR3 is TGTGCCAGCAGTTTATCAGTTCCCAATCAGCCCCAGCATTTT. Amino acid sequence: CASSLSVPNQPQHF.